The rows below give T cell receptor beta chains drawn from one sample of a study of blood T cell repertoires in COVID-19. Sequencing was performed with immunoSEQ multiplex PCR; in TCRdb, only in-frame clones are kept and a portion is missing. The data show about 71,000 clones, 70% to 90% seen once. The sample was peripheral blood. The receptors were gathered from a man aged 30-40 years with acute or convalescent COVID-19. Each CDR3 is given with its conserved first and last residue. The order of the fields is V gene, J gene, clone size, D gene, CDR3 protein, CDR3 DNA. D genes are given only for firm matches. A clone size is listed for some rows: how often the clone was seen (once, few, many), or a class if it is expanded.

TRBV11-3	TRBJ2-5	-	-	CASAPGIQETQYF	TGTGCCAGCGCCCCGGGTATACAAGAGACCCAGTACTTC
TRBV18	TRBJ2-5	-	-	CASSPVDRGTQYF	TGTGCCAGCTCACCAGTAGACAGAGGGACCCAGTACTTC
TRBV3-1/TRBV3-2	TRBJ2-3	-	TRBD2	CASSPTGGDTQYF	TGTGCCAGCAGCCCGACCGGGGGGGATACGCAGTATTTT
TRBV4-3	TRBJ1-3	-	-	CASSPTKRSGNTIYF	TGCGCCAGCAGCCCAACGAAGCGCTCTGGAAACACCATATATTTT
TRBV4-2	TRBJ2-7	once	TRBD2	CASSPGGASGFNEQYF	TGTGCCAGCAGCCCGGGTGGGGCTAGCGGGTTCAACGAGCAGTACTTC
TRBV2	TRBJ1-1	-	-	CASSPTGLNTEAFF	TGTGCCAGCAGCCCGACAGGATTGAACACTGAAGCTTTCTTT
TRBV6-6	TRBJ2-7	-	TRBD2	CASIRLAGGGYEQYF	TGTGCCAGCATTCGACTAGCGGGAGGAGGCTACGAGCAGTACTTC
TRBV5-8	TRBJ1-3	-	TRBD1	CASSEGTAPGNTIYF	TGTGCCAGCAGCGAAGGGACAGCCCCTGGAAACACCATATATTTT
TRBV27	TRBJ1-2	-	-	CASSFRGNYGYTF	TGTGCCAGCAGTTTTCGGGGTAACTATGGCTACACCTTC
TRBV6-5	TRBJ1-1	-	-	CASSLLWTANTEAFF	TGTGCCAGCAGTCTCCTCTGGACAGCGAACACTGAAGCTTTCTTT
TRBV6-4	TRBJ1-1	-	-	CASSQDPGGTEAFF	TGTGCCAGCAGTCAAGACCCCGGCGGCACTGAAGCTTTCTTT
TRBV6-6	TRBJ1-1	-	-	CASSYPGGPNTEAFF	TGTGCCAGCAGTTACCCCGGGGGTCCGAACACTGAAGCTTTCTTT
TRBV6-2/TRBV6-3	TRBJ1-1	-	TRBD1	CASSYPPTGSDTEAFF	TGTGCCAGCAGTTACCCTCCGACAGGGTCGGACACTGAAGCTTTCTTT
TRBV6-2/TRBV6-3	TRBJ1-1	-	-	CASSYRRVVGTEAFF	TGTGCCAGCAGTTACAGGAGGGTTGTCGGCACTGAAGCTTTCTTT
TRBV28	TRBJ2-1	few	TRBD1	CASTKAGGQRYEQFF	TGTGCCAGCACTAAAGCAGGGGGCCAAAGGTATGAGCAGTTCTTC